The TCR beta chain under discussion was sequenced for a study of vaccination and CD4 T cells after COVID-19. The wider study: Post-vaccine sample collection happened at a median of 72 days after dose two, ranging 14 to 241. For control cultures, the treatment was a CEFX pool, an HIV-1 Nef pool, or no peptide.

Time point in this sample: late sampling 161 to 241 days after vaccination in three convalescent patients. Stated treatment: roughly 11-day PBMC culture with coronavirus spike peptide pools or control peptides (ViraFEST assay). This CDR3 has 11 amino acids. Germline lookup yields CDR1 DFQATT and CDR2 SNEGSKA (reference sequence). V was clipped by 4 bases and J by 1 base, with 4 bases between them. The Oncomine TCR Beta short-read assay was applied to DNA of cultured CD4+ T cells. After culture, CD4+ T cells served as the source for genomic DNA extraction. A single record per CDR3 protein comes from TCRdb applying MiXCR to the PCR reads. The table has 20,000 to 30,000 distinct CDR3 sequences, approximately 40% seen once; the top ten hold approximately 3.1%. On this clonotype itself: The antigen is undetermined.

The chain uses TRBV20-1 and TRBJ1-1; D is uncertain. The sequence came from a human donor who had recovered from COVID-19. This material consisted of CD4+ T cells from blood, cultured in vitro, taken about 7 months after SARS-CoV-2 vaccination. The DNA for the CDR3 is TGCAGTGCTACAGGGAACACTGAAGCTTTCTTT. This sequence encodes CSATGNTEAFF.